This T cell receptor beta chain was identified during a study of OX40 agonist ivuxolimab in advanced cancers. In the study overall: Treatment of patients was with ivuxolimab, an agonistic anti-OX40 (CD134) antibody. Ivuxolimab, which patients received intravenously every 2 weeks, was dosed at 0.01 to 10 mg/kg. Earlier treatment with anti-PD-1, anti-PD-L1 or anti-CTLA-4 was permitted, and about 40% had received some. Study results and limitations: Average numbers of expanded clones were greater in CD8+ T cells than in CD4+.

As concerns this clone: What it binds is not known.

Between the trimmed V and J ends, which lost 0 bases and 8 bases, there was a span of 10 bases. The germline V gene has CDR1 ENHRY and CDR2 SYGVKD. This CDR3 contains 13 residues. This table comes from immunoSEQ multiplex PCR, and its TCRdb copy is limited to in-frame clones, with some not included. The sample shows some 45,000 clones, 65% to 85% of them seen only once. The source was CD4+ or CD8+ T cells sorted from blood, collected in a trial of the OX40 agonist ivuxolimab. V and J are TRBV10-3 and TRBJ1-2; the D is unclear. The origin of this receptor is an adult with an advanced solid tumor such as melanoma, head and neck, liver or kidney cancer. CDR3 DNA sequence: TGTGCCATCAGTGAGTCTACATGGCTGGGCTACACCTTC. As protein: CAISESTWLGYTF.